This T cell receptor beta chain was sequenced in a study of blood T cell repertoires in COVID-19. As for the study in general: The United States, Italy and Spain supplied acute and convalescent COVID-19 samples.

In the original analysis: It was from reference gene primer amplification that nucleated cell counts were estimated. Clones were sequenced by immunoSEQ multiplex PCR, and TCRdb holds only the in-frame ones, with some missing. V, J and clone size were drawn from that table, and D and trimming were deduced from the DNA. In the table there are some 170,000 clones, about 87% of which are singletons. The CDR3 covers 13 residues. Germline trimming cut 3 bases from V and 6 bases from J; bases unmatched to any gene: 3. Germline CDR1 and CDR2: KGHSH and LQKENI. The rearrangement links TRBV18 to TRBJ1-2; 8 bases map to TRBD1. Input material: peripheral blood. The TCR originated in a woman aged 45 to 65 with acute or convalescent COVID-19. In DNA, the CDR3 is TGTGCCAGCTCACCGCAGGGGGCAGATGGCTACACCTTC. It yields the protein CASSPQGADGYTF.